Included here is one T cell receptor (beta chain) sequence, with context. What antigen it recognizes has not been identified. No quality values exist for individual bases; no much larger clone is one base distant. These data originate in a study of blood T cells in healthy people across ages (dated by TCRdb to between 2015 and 2017). Background for the entire study: In model experiments, roughly one uniquely barcoded TCR beta cDNA molecule per two T cells was captured by template switching. Age-related changes in TCR beta repertoire diversity were measured in the study by deep sequencing normalized with unique cDNA molecular identifiers. Four age groups were formed from the donors: young (average roughly 15 years), middle-aged (approximately 40), aged (about 62) and long-lived (around 82). To avoid experimental bias, donors of different ages were spread randomly across the sequencing lanes. For two donors (one aged 18 to 29 and one aged 80 or older), the study analyzed two additional independent replicas of 1 million unique cDNA reads from the same blood draw. Overall results and qualifications from the work: Because the CMV infection status of the donors was unknown, age-related changes in expanded clonotypes may potentially have been confounded. Observed TCR beta diversity per million T cells fell roughly linearly with age, and a significant reduction was already apparent by age roughly 40. Observed TCR beta diversity correlated strongly with the percentage of naive T cells measured by flow cytometry. Compared with the aged group, the long-lived group had more naive CD4+ T cells, fewer expanded clones and increased TCR diversity, a pattern suggesting age selection. Estimates of total diversity based on one million sequenced T cells were considered lower bounds and underestimates. Conclusive comparison of naive and antigen-experienced compartments was prevented by the profiling of bulk unsorted PBMCs.

Preparation of the library involved 5' RACE. These reads were obtained on an Illumina HiSeq 2500. A second PCR of about 6 to 11 cycles was performed with a sample-barcoded 5' primer and a J-beta primer mix. A template-switch 5' adaptor carrying 12 random nucleotides introduced a unique molecular identifier onto each TCR beta cDNA molecule. Each sample yielded at least 2.5 million CDR3-containing paired-end reads. First-strand cDNA synthesis was performed from all RNA using the Mint cDNA synthesis kit, with priming by a TRBC-specific oligonucleotide. Following uracil-DNA glycosylase treatment, all cDNA underwent a first 18-cycle PCR with the universal primers M1SS and BC2_uni_R. The original pipeline was this. For normalization, 1 million high-quality reads, each with a distinct molecular identifier, were randomly selected from each sample. Instead of being binned into consensus sequences, reads that shared molecular identifiers were thrown out. MiTCR, with a Q25 quality threshold and the strictest error-elimination algorithm, was used for CDR3 identification, clonotype clustering and error correction. Lower-bound total TCR beta diversity was estimated with a nonparametric unseen species model using Euler transformation. TCRdb ran its own pipeline on the public reads, namely fastp trimming at Q25 and MiXCR clone calling, and kept in-frame beta chains. Here each entry gathers all rows of one CDR3 protein and keeps the most common genes and DNA. For this entry, the V and J calls and clone size follow TCRdb and not the study's own pipeline. A total of approximately 1.5 million distinct CDR3 sequences appear in this sample, approximately 39% of them only once. The ten biggest clones cover more than 4% of the sample.

Donors were a few dozen systemically healthy Caucasian individuals from Russia aged roughly 6 to 90 years. Each donor gave ten milliliters of peripheral blood, collected into EDTA-treated Vacutainer tubes. Ficoll-Paque density-gradient centrifugation was used to isolate PBMCs, with at least 6 million per sample. Trizol reagent was used to extract total RNA from the PBMCs, yielding at least 6 micrograms per sample. For every donor, flow cytometry on a PBMC aliquot measured the percentage of naive CD45RAhigh/CD27high T cells. From its cysteine to its phenylalanine, the CDR3 spans 14 amino acids. Only the CDR3 DNA stays, 42 bases, in frame from base 1. CDR1 and CDR2 are read off the germline V gene as SGHTA and FQGTGA.

Input material: blood. The rearranged chain carries TRBV7-3 and TRBJ2-1, with an unclear D gene assignment. The closer fit of TRBJ2-7 to the DNA end suggests the J call may be wrong. The receptor was isolated from a woman aged 18 to 35 in good health. The CDR3 has the sequence CASARLSSYNEQYF. In nucleotide form, the sequence is TGTGCCAGCGCTCGCCTCAGCTCCTACAATGAGCAGTACTTC.